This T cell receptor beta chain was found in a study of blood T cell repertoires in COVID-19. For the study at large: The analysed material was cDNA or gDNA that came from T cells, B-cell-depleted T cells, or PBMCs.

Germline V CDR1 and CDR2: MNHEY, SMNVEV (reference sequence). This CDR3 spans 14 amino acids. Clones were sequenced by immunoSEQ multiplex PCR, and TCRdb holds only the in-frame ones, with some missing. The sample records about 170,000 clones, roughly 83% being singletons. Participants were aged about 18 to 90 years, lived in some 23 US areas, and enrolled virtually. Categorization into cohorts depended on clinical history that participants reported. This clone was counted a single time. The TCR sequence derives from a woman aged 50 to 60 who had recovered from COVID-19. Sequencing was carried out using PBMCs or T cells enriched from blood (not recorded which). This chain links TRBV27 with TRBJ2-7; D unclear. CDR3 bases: TGTGCCAGCGGTTTTTACGCGAGCTCCTACGAGCAGTACGTC. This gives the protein CASGFYASSYEQYV.